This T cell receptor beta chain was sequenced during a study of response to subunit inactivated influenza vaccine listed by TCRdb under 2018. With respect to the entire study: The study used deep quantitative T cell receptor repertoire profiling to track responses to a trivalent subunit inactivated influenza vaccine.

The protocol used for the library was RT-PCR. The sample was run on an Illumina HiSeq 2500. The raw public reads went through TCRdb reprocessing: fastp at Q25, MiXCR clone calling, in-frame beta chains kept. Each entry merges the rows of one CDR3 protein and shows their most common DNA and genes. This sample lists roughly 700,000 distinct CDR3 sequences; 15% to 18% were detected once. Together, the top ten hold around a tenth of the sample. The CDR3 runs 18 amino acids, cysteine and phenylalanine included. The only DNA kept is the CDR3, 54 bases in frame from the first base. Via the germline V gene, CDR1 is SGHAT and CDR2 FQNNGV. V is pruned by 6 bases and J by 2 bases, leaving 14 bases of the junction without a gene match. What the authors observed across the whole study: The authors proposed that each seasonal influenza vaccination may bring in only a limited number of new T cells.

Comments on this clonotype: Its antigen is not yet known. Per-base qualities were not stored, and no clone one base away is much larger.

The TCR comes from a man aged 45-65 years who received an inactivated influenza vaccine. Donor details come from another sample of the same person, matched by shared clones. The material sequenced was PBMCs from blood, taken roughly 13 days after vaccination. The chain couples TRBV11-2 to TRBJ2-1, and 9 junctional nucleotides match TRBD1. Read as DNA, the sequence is TGTGCCAGCAGTCCCGGGACAGGGACCGGGAATACCTACAATGAGCAGTTCTTC. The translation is CASSPGTGTGNTYNEQFF. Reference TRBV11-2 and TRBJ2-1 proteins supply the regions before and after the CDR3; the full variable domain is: EAGVAQSPRYKIIEKRQSVAFWCNPISGHATLYWYQQILGQGPKLLIQFQNNGVVDDSQLPKDRFSAERLKGVDSTLKIQPAKLEDSAVYLCASSPGTGTGNTYNEQFFGPGTRLTVL.